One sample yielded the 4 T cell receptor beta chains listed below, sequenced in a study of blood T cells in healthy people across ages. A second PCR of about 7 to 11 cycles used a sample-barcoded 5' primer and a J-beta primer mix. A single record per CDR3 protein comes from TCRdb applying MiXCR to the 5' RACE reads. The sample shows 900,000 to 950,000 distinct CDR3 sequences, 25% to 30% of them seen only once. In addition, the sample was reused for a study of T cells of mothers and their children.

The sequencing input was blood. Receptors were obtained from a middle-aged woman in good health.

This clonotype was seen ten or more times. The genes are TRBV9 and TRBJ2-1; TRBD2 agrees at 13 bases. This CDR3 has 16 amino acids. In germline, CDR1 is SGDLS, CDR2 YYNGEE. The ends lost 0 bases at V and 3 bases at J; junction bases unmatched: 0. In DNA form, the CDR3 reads TGTGCCAGCAGCGTAGGACTAGCGGGGGGCTACAATGAGCAGTTCTTC. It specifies CASSVGLAGGYNEQFF.

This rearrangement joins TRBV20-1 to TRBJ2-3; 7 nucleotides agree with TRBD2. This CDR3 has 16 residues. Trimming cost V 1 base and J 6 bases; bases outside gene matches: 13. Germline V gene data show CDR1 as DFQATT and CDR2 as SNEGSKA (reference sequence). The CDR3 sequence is CSARVAGGGEGDTQYF. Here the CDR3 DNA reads TGCAGTGCTAGAGTGGCAGGCGGGGGTGAGGGGGATACGCAGTATTTT.

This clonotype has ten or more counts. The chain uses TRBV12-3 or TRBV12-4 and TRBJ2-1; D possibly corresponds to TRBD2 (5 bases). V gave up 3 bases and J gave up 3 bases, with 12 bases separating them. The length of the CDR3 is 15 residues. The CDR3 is CASSFPTTNYNEQFF. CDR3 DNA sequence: TGTGCCAGCAGTTTTCCTACGACTAACTACAATGAGCAGTTCTTC.

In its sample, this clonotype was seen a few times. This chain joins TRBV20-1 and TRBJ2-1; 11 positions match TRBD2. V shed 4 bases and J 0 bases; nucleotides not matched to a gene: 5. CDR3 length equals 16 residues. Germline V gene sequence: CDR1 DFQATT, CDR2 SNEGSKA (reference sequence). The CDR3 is CSATTSGVASYNEQFF. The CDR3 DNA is TGCAGTGCTACGACTAGCGGGGTTGCCTCCTACAATGAGCAGTTCTTC.